This TCR beta chain originates from a study of tumor-infiltrating lymphocytes in primary liver carcinoma. About the research overall: The patients comprised men and women between the ages of 30 and 69 years. Overall study findings and caveats: Whereas tumor region pairs overlapped more, tumor-adjacent and tumor-blood pairs overlapped less.

Priming with a constant-region primer yielded TCR beta cDNA from roughly 490 ng total RNA. Libraries for TCR beta were built through three nested multiplex PCR rounds, which together made up a slightly modified ARM-PCR procedure. PCR rounds one and two used TRBV1-TRBV30 forward primers with a C-beta reverse primer for 10 cycles each. TCRdb recomputed calls from the multiplex PCR reads with MiXCR, one row per CDR3 protein. The table records 310,000 or so distinct CDR3 sequences, 65% of them present only once. The CDR3 covers 15 residues. CDR1 and CDR2 from the germline V gene are SGHAT and FQNNGV. Alongside blood RNA obtained from unsorted whole blood, germline DNA was also extracted. Treatment-naive at the time, the patients had chronic HBV infection. Notes on this clonotype: The antigen is unknown. One end of the junction varies from germline; a read error may be responsible.

What was sequenced was peripheral blood. This TCR was sampled from a man aged 35-49 years with primary liver carcinoma and hepatitis B virus infection. This chain connects TRBV11-2 to TRBJ2-3; 7 bases line up with TRBD2. CDR3: CANSLGLGITDTRYF. The CDR3 DNA reads as TGTGCCAACAGCTTAGGACTAGGGATCACAGATACGCGGTATTTT.